Each of the 8 T cell receptor beta chains below was sequenced from the same sample in a study of PD-L1 blockade in urothelial cancer. TCRdb keeps only in-frame clones here, not all; method: immunoSEQ multiplex PCR. The sample includes tens of thousands of clones, about three quarters of them seen just once. Time point defined: pretreatment peripheral blood. The sequenced sample was PBMCs, obtained around atezolizumab (anti-PD-L1) treatment. The receptors derive from an older man with urothelial cancer.

Comments on this clone: It is likely a read error, because the conserved phenylalanine at the end of the CDR3 is missing. The genes are TRBV7-3 and TRBJ1-1, with 9 bases aligning to TRBD1. The germline CDR1 and CDR2 sequences are SGHTA and FQGTGA. Trimming took 5 bases from V and 4 from J; bases not matched to a gene: 8. This CDR3 spans 15 amino acids. CDR3 sequence reads: CASSPQGARSTEAFL. The CDR3 DNA reads as TGTGCCAGCAGCCCACAGGGGGCGCGGAGCACTGAAGCTTTCCTT.

The chain couples TRBV10-3 to TRBJ1-1; 8 nucleotides match TRBD1. The CDR3 loop spans 14 amino acids. V shed 4 bases and J 4 bases; nucleotides not matched to a gene: 5. Germline V gives CDR1 ENHRY, CDR2 SYGVKD. DNA for the CDR3: TGTGCCATCAGTGCACAGGGGGTGGTCACTGAAGCTTTCTTT. It yields the protein CAISAQGVVTEAFF.

In regard to this clone: This could be a read error, since a much larger clone is one nucleotide away. Distinct nucleotide sequences in the sample also encode this CDR3. The V call is TRBV7-9, the J call TRBJ2-7; 10 bases agree with TRBD2. V gave up 3 bases and J gave up 4 bases; unmatched junction bases: 6. This CDR3 is 15 amino acids long. The germline V gene has CDR1 SEHNR and CDR2 FQNEAQ (reference sequence). CDR3: CASSFLSGRTYEQYF. DNA of the CDR3: TGTGCCAGCAGCTTCCTTAGCGGGAGGACTTACGAGCAGTACTTC.

The CDR3: CASSLSQGGGNIQYF. The CDR3 nucleotides are TGTGCCAGCAGCTTATCCCAGGGGGGCGGCAACATTCAGTACTTC. The J gene is TRBJ2-4, the V gene TRBV7-8; D perhaps matches TRBD1 (7 bases). Trimming took off 2 bases at V and 7 bases at J, with 15 bases between the two ends. There are 15 residues in the CDR3. Germline V gene data show CDR1 as SGHVS and CDR2 as FQNEAQ.

The V and J genes are TRBV7-2 and TRBJ1-1; perhaps TRBD1 as D (5 bases). V lost 3 bases and J lost 11, with 22 bases in between. The germline CDR1 and CDR2 sequences are SGHTA and FQGNSA. The CDR3 loop spans 15 amino acids. CDR3 sequence: CASSLTFDRWPQAFF. DNA of the CDR3: TGTGCCAGCAGCTTGACCTTTGACAGATGGCCACAGGCTTTCTTT.

This clone was recorded a few times. The chain combines TRBV9 with TRBJ1-4, with TRBD1 matching over 10 bases. Germline assignment: CDR1 SGDLS and CDR2 YYNGEE. Germline trimming cut 4 bases from V and 6 bases from J; bases unmatched to any gene: 9. CDR3 length: 16 amino acids. CDR3 residues: CASSFSSGTGDEKLFF. The DNA of the CDR3 is TGTGCCAGCAGCTTCTCATCCGGGACAGGGGATGAAAAACTGTTTTTT.

The chain has TRBV5-6 and TRBJ1-5; D possibly corresponds to TRBD1 (6 bases). The CDR3 has 15 amino acids. Germline V gives CDR1 SGHDT, CDR2 YYEEEE. The ends were cut back, 7 bases at V and 6 bases at J, with 20 bases in the middle. The DNA for the CDR3 is TGTGCCAGCCGCCGACTGGACAGCCCTTCTCAGCCCCAGCATTTT. It encodes CASRRLDSPSQPQHF.

This sequence joins TRBV4-1 and TRBJ2-7; TRBD1 matches 7 bases. The ends lost 3 bases at V and 2 bases at J; junction bases unmatched: 7. The CDR3 loop spans 15 amino acids. Germline CDR1 is MGHRA and CDR2 is YSYEKL. CDR3 sequence: CASSHEGQKTYEQYF. CDR3 in DNA: TGCGCCAGCAGCCACGAGGGACAGAAGACCTACGAGCAGTACTTC.